The text below deals with one T cell receptor beta chain. This clone's antigen is unknown. The record has no base qualities; no much larger clone is one base away. Each collaborating institution followed its own protocols to collect whole blood in K2EDTA tubes. Collaborator samples were shipped for TCRbeta analysis as frozen whole blood, isolated PBMCs, or DNA extracted from either sample type. The CDR3 numbers 15 residues from cysteine through phenylalanine. Just CDR3 DNA is preserved here, 45 bases in frame from base 1. V lost 5 bases and J lost 3 bases, and the count of bases not matched to a germline gene is 7. Sequences LNHDA (CDR1) and SQIVND (CDR2) are obtained from the germline V gene (reference sequence). The immunoSEQ Assay, a bias-controlled multiplex PCR, was used to amplify TCRbeta CDR3 regions from genomic DNA. Per the original workflow: The number of nucleated cells in each sample was estimated by amplification of reference gene primers within the assay. Sequence reads were collapsed and filtered to measure the absolute abundance of every unique TCRbeta CDR3 rearrangement. For each sample, productive Simpson clonality was calculated as the square root of Simpson's diversity index over productive rearrangements. TCRdb limited this immuneACCESS table to in-frame rearrangements with V and J called. A share of clones is missing; checked studies link under half to unresolved V genes, and the rest is unexplained. Clone size and V and J calls were adopted from that table, with D and trimming inferred from the DNA. This sample holds roughly 410,000 clones; roughly nine tenths were observed only once. The top ten clones comprise 1% to 1.5% of the sample.

This specimen belongs to a study of blood T cell repertoires in COVID-19 (TCRdb year 2020). For context, the study as a whole: Samples covering the acute and convalescent phases of COVID-19 were provided by collaborators in the United States, Italy and Spain. The prospective study material was composed of cDNA or gDNA derived from T cells, B-cell-depleted T cells, or PBMCs. Deeply sampled blood TCRbeta repertoires from subjects exposed to, actively infected with, or recovered from COVID-19 were included in the dataset. The repertoires were made available in a free public database intended to serve as a resource for research on the immune response to SARS-CoV-2. Samples came from the ongoing ImmuneRACE study (first 160 participants) plus 1,254 subjects from 6 global collaborators. Nearly every sample came with metadata listing a de-identified subject ID, COVID-19 status, age in years and sex. Where available, HLA class I and class II types were taken from metadata supplied by the sample provider and were not determined by assay-based typing. General study outcomes and caveats: The quantity of clinical and demographic metadata differed by source and by participant and was supplied without curation.

The chain uses TRBV19 and TRBJ2-7, and TRBD1 matches 10 of the central bases. Sequenced sample: peripheral blood. This TCR derives from a middle-aged man with acute or convalescent COVID-19. The nucleotide sequence reads TGTGCCAGTAGTTTCGGACAGGGGGTGAACTACGAGCAGTACTTC. This gives the protein CASSFGQGVNYEQYF.